These 27 T cell receptor beta chains were all obtained from the same sample, sequenced in a study of cytomegalovirus exposure and HLA in healthy donors. In the PCR, 60 Vbeta and 13 Jbeta primers were used. This table comes from immunoSEQ multiplex PCR, and its TCRdb copy is limited to in-frame clones, with some not included. The sample carries some 130,000 clones, around 77% recorded once. Sequencing was carried out using PBMCs. All receptors come from a middle-aged man in good health and CMV-seronegative.

The rearrangement links TRBV19 to TRBJ1-1; D remains ambiguous. V lost 5 bases and J 7 bases, leaving 17 bases between the germline ends. Germline CDR1 reads LNHDA; CDR2 reads SQIVND (reference sequence). The CDR3 spans 14 residues. CDR3 sequence: CASSSPEPFGEAFF. DNA for the CDR3: TGTGCCAGTAGTTCCCCGGAGCCCTTCGGTGAAGCTTTCTTT.

The V and J genes are TRBV28 and TRBJ1-3; D remains ambiguous. Germline loops: CDR1 MDHEN, CDR2 SYDVKM. Trimming cost V 8 bases and J 1 base, with 12 bases left between them. This CDR3 region has 14 residues. CDR3 sequence: CASRKGGSGNTIYF. CDR3 DNA sequence: TGTGCCAGCCGAAAGGGAGGTTCTGGAAACACCATATATTTT. The complete variable domain, with remaining parts taken from reference TRBV28 and TRBJ1-3, reads DVKVTQSSRYLVKRTGEKVFLECVQDMDHENMFWYRQDPGLGLRLIYFSYDVKMKEKGDIPEGYSVSREKKERFSLILESASTNQTSMYLCASRKGGSGNTIYFGEGSWLTVV.

This chain uses TRBV6-5 with TRBJ1-1; D gene uncertain. The CDR3 runs to 13 residues. The V end was cut by 4 bases, the J end by 2 bases, with 8 bases between. Germline CDR1 and CDR2: MNHEY and SVGAGI. The CDR3 loop is CASSLVLNTEAFF. CDR3 coding DNA: TGTGCCAGCAGTTTGGTACTAAACACTGAAGCTTTCTTT.

The DNA of the CDR3 is TGTGCCAGCAGTGAAGAGCTAGCGGGAATTCATGAGCAGTTCTTC. Protein: CASSEELAGIHEQFF. The rearrangement joins TRBV6-1 to TRBJ2-1; 9 bases match TRBD2. CDR3 length: 15 amino acids. Per germline, CDR1 MNHNS and CDR2 SASEGT. With V trimmed by 1 base and J by 8 bases, 6 bases remained unmatched.

This chain connects TRBV28 to TRBJ1-2; D is perhaps TRBD1 (5 bases). This CDR3 has 13 amino acids. Germline-derived CDR1 and CDR2 are MDHEN and SYDVKM. The germline V and J ends were trimmed by 2 bases and 8 bases, with 12 bases remaining between them. CDR3 bases: TGTGCCAGCAGTTTAGAACAGGCGCGAGGCTACACCTTC. This gives the protein CASSLEQARGYTF.

The chain employs TRBV29-1 and TRBJ1-2, with a possible D match to TRBD1 (5 bases). Germline CDR1 SQVTM, CDR2 ANQGSEA. The V gene lost 5 bases and the J gene lost 7 bases, with 14 bases spanning the gap. This CDR3 is built from 12 residues. This CDR3 is CSVPDRNGGYTF. The CDR3, as DNA: TGCAGCGTTCCAGACAGAAATGGTGGCTACACCTTC.

This clone occurred once. The chain uses TRBV6-5 and TRBJ2-7, with a possible D match to TRBD1 (6 bases). The germline gives CDR1 MNHEY, CDR2 SVGAGI. Trimming removed 3 bases from V and 3 bases from J, with 15 bases in between. There are 15 residues in the CDR3. CDR3 DNA: TGTGCCAGCAGTTATGATGGGCACAGGGTCTACGAGCAGTACTTC. As protein: CASSYDGHRVYEQYF.

This clone is a singleton in its sample. The conserved phenylalanine or tryptophan normally closing the CDR3 is absent here, so this likely arose from a read error. The chain has TRBV6-1 and TRBJ1-1; D gene ambiguous. The CDR3 spans 12 residues. Germline lookup yields CDR1 MNHNS and CDR2 SASEGT. The V and J ends lost 6 bases and 6 bases respectively, with 11 bases between them. The DNA for the CDR3 is TGTGCCAGCAGAAAAACAGAATCTGAAGCTTTCCTT. It yields the protein CASRKTESEAFL.

The chain recombines TRBV5-4 with TRBJ2-7; 7 bases are a match to TRBD2. In germline, CDR1 is SGHNT, CDR2 YYREEE (reference sequence). Trimming cost V 2 bases and J 2 bases; bases outside gene matches: 10. This CDR3 spans 16 amino acids. Here the CDR3 DNA reads TGTGCCAGCAGCTTTGGGGGAGGGCCGTCAACCTACGAGCAGTACTTC. Translated: CASSFGGGPSTYEQYF.

This clone is a singleton in its sample. V usage is TRBV6-6 and J usage is TRBJ1-5; D possibly corresponds to TRBD1 (6 bases). CDR1 and CDR2 (germline): MNHNY, SVGAGI (reference sequence). The CDR3 extends over 14 amino acids. Trimming took 0 bases from V and 5 from J, leaving 8 bases between them. The CDR3 here is CASSYSAGDQPQHF. The CDR3, as DNA: TGTGCCAGCAGTTACTCTGCAGGGGATCAGCCCCAGCATTTT.

This chain links TRBV30 with TRBJ2-2, with TRBD2 matching over 14 bases. V lost 7 bases to trimming and J lost 3 bases; unmatched junction nucleotides: 4. The CDR3 is made up of 15 amino acids. Germline V gene data show CDR1 as GTSNPN and CDR2 as SVGIG (reference sequence). CDR3 sequence (DNA): TGTGCCTCCAGGACTAGCGGGAGGCACACCGGGGAGCTGTTTTTT. Translating gives CASRTSGRHTGELFF.

The rearrangement uses TRBV7-5 and TRBJ1-1; no check of the table's D call, TRBD1, against the DNA was made. TRBV7-5 is assigned pseudogene status. The length of the CDR3 is 20 residues. The CDR3 nucleotides read TGTGCCAGAAGCTTAGTTGGTGACAGCAAAAGACTTAACATGAACACTGAAGCTTTCTTT. Protein sequence: CARSLVGDSKRLNMNTEAFF.

This clone has more than one count but fewer than ten. The chain has TRBV30 and TRBJ2-5; a weak D match, TRBD1 (5 bases). The germline gives CDR1 GTSNPN, CDR2 SVGIG (reference sequence). The length of the CDR3 is 13 residues. V was clipped by 3 bases and J by 7 bases, with 15 bases between them. CDR3: CAWRNQGLGTQYF. The CDR3 DNA sequence: TGTGCCTGGAGGAACCAGGGTTTAGGGACCCAGTACTTC.

The J gene is TRBJ1-2, the V gene TRBV18, with TRBD1 matching over 8 bases. V lost 5 bases and J lost 1; bases outside the gene matches: 3. Looked up from germline, CDR1 is KGHSH and CDR2 is LQKENI. The CDR3 loop spans 14 amino acids. The CDR3 loop reads CASSGQGLNYGYTF. CDR3 DNA: TGTGCCAGCTCAGGACAGGGCCTTAACTATGGCTACACCTTC.

This chain connects TRBV11-2 to TRBJ2-1, with 15 nucleotides matching TRBD2. The germline gives CDR1 SGHAT, CDR2 FQNNGV. The junction had 9 bases not matched to a gene; V was cut back by 5 bases and J by 7 bases. This CDR3 contains 17 residues. CDR3 sequence: CASSLSGLAGGQNEQFF. The CDR3 bases are TGTGCCAGCAGCCTCAGTGGACTAGCGGGAGGGCAAAATGAGCAGTTCTTC.

The chain carries TRBV10-3 and TRBJ1-4, with 7 bases lining up with TRBD1. J lost 3 bases, V lost 3 bases, and 7 bases had no gene match. The CDR3 has 16 residues. Germline V gives CDR1 ENHRY, CDR2 SYGVKD. In nucleotides, the CDR3 is TGTGCCATCAGTGACACCCGACAGGGAGCTAATGAAAAACTGTTTTTT. Residues: CAISDTRQGANEKLFF.

This chain connects TRBV5-1 to TRBJ2-5; 11 nucleotides align to TRBD1. CDR1 and CDR2 from the germline V gene are SGHRS and YFSETQ. The ends lost 4 bases at V and 5 bases at J; junction bases unmatched: 10. This CDR3 has 16 residues. The CDR3 DNA is TGCGCCAGCAGCCCGGGCGGACAGGGGGCCGGTGAGACCCAGTACTTC. Translating it yields CASSPGGQGAGETQYF. Based on the CDR3 plus reference TRBV5-1 and TRBJ2-5, the full variable domain is KAGVTQTPRYLIKTRGQQVTLSCSPISGHRSVSWYQQTPGQGLQFLFEYFSETQRNKGNFPGRFSGRQFSNSRSEMNVSTLELGDSALYLCASSPGGQGAGETQYFGPGTRLLVL.

The V call is TRBV6-1, the J call TRBJ2-5, with 9 nucleotides matching TRBD1. J was trimmed by 3 bases and V by 0 bases; bases with no gene match: 5. CDR1 MNHNS and CDR2 SASEGT come from the germline V gene. The CDR3 runs 16 residues. CDR3 in DNA: TGTGCCAGCAGTGAAGCCACCGGGACAGGGAAAGAGACCCAGTACTTC. This sequence encodes CASSEATGTGKETQYF.

V is TRBV7-8 and J is TRBJ2-7; 9 positions agree with TRBD2. V trimming: 3 bases; J trimming: 5 bases; junction bases outside the gene matches: 26. The length of the CDR3 is 21 residues. CDR1 and CDR2 from the germline V gene are SGHVS and FQNEAQ. The CDR3 region has the DNA TGTGCCAGCAGCTTGAAGGACCGGGACAGTGGTTTTTTAGCGGGAGCGAACGAGCAGTACTTC. Translated: CASSLKDRDSGFLAGANEQYF.

CDR3: CASSLSTGGTSSYNEQFF. The CDR3, as DNA: TGTGCCAGCAGCCTCTCGACGGGAGGGACCAGCTCCTACAATGAGCAGTTCTTC. The chain employs TRBV7-8 and TRBJ2-1, with 8 nucleotides matching TRBD2. Germline CDR1 is SGHVS and CDR2 is FQNEAQ. Trimming at V came to 5 bases and at J to 0 bases, leaving 12 bases not matched to a gene. The CDR3 runs to 18 residues.

V is TRBV28 and J is TRBJ2-5; 9 nucleotides match TRBD1. In germline, CDR1 is MDHEN, CDR2 SYDVKM. The CDR3 consists of 15 residues. The junction had 6 bases not matched to a gene; V was cut back by 5 bases and J by 2 bases. The CDR3 region is CASSTGTGQQETQYF. The DNA of the CDR3 is TGTGCCAGCAGTACGGGGACAGGGCAACAAGAGACCCAGTACTTC.

This sequence joins TRBV11-2 and TRBJ2-7; D possibly corresponds to TRBD1 (5 bases). This CDR3 is 14 amino acids long. The germline CDR1 and CDR2 sequences are SGHAT and FQNNGV. Trimming stripped 2 bases from V and 4 bases from J, with 12 bases between. The CDR3 bases are TGTGCCAGCAGCTTACTCAGGGCACAGTACGAGCAGTACTTC. Translation gives CASSLLRAQYEQYF.

The chain couples TRBV5-1 to TRBJ1-4; 8 bases are shared with TRBD1. The V segment lost 4 bases and the J segment 4 bases; nucleotides outside the gene matches: 3. CDR3 size: 14 residues. Germline CDR1 is SGHRS and CDR2 is YFSETQ. The CDR3 loop is CASSMTGVNEKLFF. Written as DNA, the CDR3 is TGCGCCAGCAGCATGACAGGGGTTAATGAAAAACTGTTTTTT.

This clone was seen once. V usage is TRBV18 and J usage is TRBJ2-2, with 9 bases aligning to TRBD2. CDR1 is KGHSH and CDR2 is LQKENI in the germline V gene. Trimming removed 2 bases from V and 8 bases from J; junction bases left unmatched: 12. The CDR3 has 17 residues. For the CDR3, the DNA is TGTGCCAGCTCACCAGGTGGGATAGCGGGAGAAGCTGGGGAGCTGTTTTTT. Protein product: CASSPGGIAGEAGELFF. Drawing the rest from reference TRBV18 and TRBJ2-2, the complete variable domain is NAGVMQNPRHLVRRRGQEARLRCSPMKGHSHVYWYRQLPEEGLKFMVYLQKENIIDESGMPKERFSAEFPKEGPSILRIQQVVRGDSAAYFCASSPGGIAGEAGELFFGEGSRLTVL.

The chain links TRBV18 to TRBJ2-2; a possible D gene is TRBD2 (6 bases). The CDR3 runs to 14 residues. Trimming cost V 2 bases and J 4 bases, with 8 bases left between them. Germline loops: CDR1 KGHSH, CDR2 LQKENI. As DNA, the CDR3 is TGTGCCAGCTCACCAAGCGGGCCCACCGGGGAGCTGTTTTTT. Its protein is CASSPSGPTGELFF. Together with reference TRBV18 and TRBJ2-2, the CDR3 gives the full variable domain: NAGVMQNPRHLVRRRGQEARLRCSPMKGHSHVYWYRQLPEEGLKFMVYLQKENIIDESGMPKERFSAEFPKEGPSILRIQQVVRGDSAAYFCASSPSGPTGELFFGEGSRLTVL.

V usage is TRBV29-1 and J usage is TRBJ1-3; 7 nucleotides align to TRBD1. CDR1 SQVTM and CDR2 ANQGSEA come from the germline V gene. Trimming took 5 bases from V and 3 from J; bases not matched to a gene: 1. The CDR3 is made up of 12 amino acids. The chain's CDR3 is CSVRDSGNTIYF. CDR3 nucleotide sequence: TGCAGCGTTAGGGACAGTGGAAACACCATATATTTT.

This sequence joins TRBV9 and TRBJ2-7; TRBD2 matches 9 bases. V trimming: 0 bases; J trimming: 4 bases; junction bases outside the gene matches: 8. The CDR3 sequence is 16 residues long. Germline loops: CDR1 SGDLS, CDR2 YYNGEE. CDR3 DNA: TGTGCCAGCAGCGTAGATGGCGGGAGGGCCACGTACGAGCAGTACTTC. Protein sequence: CASSVDGGRATYEQYF.